This T cell receptor (beta chain) was sequenced for a study of vaccination and CD4 T cells after COVID-19 (dated 2022 in TCRdb). A note on the overall study: SARS-CoV-2 positivity had been established in the convalescent patients by nasal swab PCR, and mild disease was recorded in about 9 of these patients and severe disease in one. Six males and four females were included in the convalescent cohort, with two Hispanic individuals, seven Caucasians, two Asians and one multiracial person represented. Participants received two doses of either the Pfizer-BioNTech BNT162b2 vaccine (n=8) or the Moderna mRNA-1273 vaccine (n=2). Post-COVID blood samples were collected from convalescent patients a median of roughly 100 days after diagnosis, with a range of about 35 to 170 days. The time from the second vaccine dose to post-vaccine blood sampling had a median of roughly 70 days and ranged from roughly 13 to 241 days. Culture stimuli were overlapping spike peptide pools from SARS-CoV-2 and from the common cold coronaviruses HCoV-NL63, HCoV-OC43 and HCoV-229E. Control cultures used a CEFX viral epitope pool as positive control, an HIV-1 Nef peptide pool as negative control, or no peptide. The spike-specific CD4+ TCR repertoire was compared before and after mRNA vaccination in approximately 9 COVID-19 convalescent patients and a handful of infection-naive healthy vaccine recipients.

Study-wide findings and limitations: Relatively few convalescent patients were included in the study, and early timepoints after natural infection were not analyzed. An increase in the median number of SARS-CoV-2-reactive clonotypes from 21 after infection to a few dozen after vaccination was observed, but the change was not found to be significant. Of the vaccine-specific clones in convalescent patients, 304 of 307, or nearly all, reacted only to SARS-CoV-2 spike and did not cross-react with common cold coronaviruses. Among the post-vaccine SARS-CoV-2-reactive clones in convalescent patients, a median approximately 86% showed up only after vaccination, which suggests vaccine-specific priming.

CDR1 and CDR2, per the germline V gene (reference sequence), are SEHNR and FQNEAQ. The cysteine opens and the phenylalanine closes a CDR3 of 14 amino acids. Only CDR3 DNA is held: 42 bases, read in frame from base 1. Between the V and J ends, shortened by 1 base and 4 bases respectively, the junction contains 11 bases. This clonotype was seen a few times. The target of this receptor is not known. Base qualities are not at hand, and no much larger clone is one base apart. The protocol used for the library was PCR. TCR sequencing of DNA from cultured CD4+ T cells used the Oncomine TCR Beta short-read assay at the Johns Hopkins FTIC core. Genomic DNA was extracted from the cultured CD4+ T cells with the QIAamp micro DNA kit. The Oncomine TCR Beta libraries from cultured CD4+ T cells were pooled using unique dual indexes and then sequenced on an Illumina iSeq 100. The source study handled its data this way. Non-productive sequences were removed, and CDR3s that did not start with C, did not end with F or W, or were shorter than 7 amino acids were discarded. The MANAFEST web application was used to identify antigen-specific clonotypes by comparing peptide-stimulated wells against reference wells and other culture wells. Positive clones required FDR below 0.05, an odds ratio above 5, and productive frequency above 0.1% in at least two of three replicate wells. Clonotypes that were significantly expanded in both SARS-CoV-2 spike wells and at least one common cold coronavirus spike condition were defined as cross-reactive. Using R version 3.6.1, CDR3 homology was evaluated through Levenshtein distances (stringdist) along with unrooted phylogenetic trees (ape). TCRdb trimmed public reads at Q25 via fastp, called clones via MiXCR and kept in-frame beta chains. Records with the same CDR3 protein are collapsed into one entry carrying the most frequent genes and DNA. The V and J calls and clone size come from TCRdb's table, not from the authors' own analysis. The sample records around 20,000 distinct CDR3 sequences, about half of which are singletons. The ten largest clones add up to around 9.6% of the sample.

This specimen's treatment or condition label, interpreted: approximately 9-day PBMC culture with coronavirus spike peptide pools or control peptides (ViraFEST assay). The study used the ViraFEST assay, which expanded antigen-specific T cells with peptide pools and then identified expanded clonotypes by TCR sequencing. The convalescent patients' positive SARS-CoV-2 PCR tests were from March to December 2020, which was before the Alpha, Beta and Delta variants emerged in the United States. Each well held millions of PBMCs cultured with 9 to 10 ug/ml peptide pools in IMDM containing approximately 4.8% human AB serum and 7.5 to 10 IU/ml IL-2. Half of the culture medium was replaced with fresh IL-2-containing medium on days 3 and 7. CD4+ T cells were isolated after approximately eleven days of culture through negative selection using the EasySep CD4+ T cell isolation kit. Ficoll-Paque Plus gradient centrifugation was used to isolate PBMCs from whole blood, and the isolated PBMCs were then either used fresh or cryopreserved at -140C. Triplicate wells were generally used for each culture condition.

Specimen: CD4+ T cells from blood, cultured in vitro, collected before SARS-CoV-2 vaccination. The chain is encoded by TRBV7-9 joined to TRBJ2-7, with the D gene possibly TRBD1 or TRBD2, each one fitting 5 bases. The sequence was obtained from a human donor who had recovered from COVID-19. CDR3 loop: CASSLGWDGYEQYF. The bases read TGTGCCAGCAGCTTAGGTTGGGACGGGTACGAGCAGTACTTC.